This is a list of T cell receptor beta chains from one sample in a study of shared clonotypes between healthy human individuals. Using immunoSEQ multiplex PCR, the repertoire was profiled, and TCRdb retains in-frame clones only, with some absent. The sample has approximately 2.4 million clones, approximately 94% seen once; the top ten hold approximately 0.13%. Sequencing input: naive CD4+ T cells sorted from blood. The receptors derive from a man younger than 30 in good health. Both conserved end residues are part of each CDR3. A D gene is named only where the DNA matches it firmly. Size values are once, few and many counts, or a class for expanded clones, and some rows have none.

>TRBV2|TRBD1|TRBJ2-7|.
TGTGCCAGCAGTTTGGACAGGGCCGAGCAGTACTTC
CASSLDRAEQYF
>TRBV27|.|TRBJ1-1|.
TGTGCCAGCAGTCCGAGGGGGGGTACTGAAGCTTTCTTT
CASSPRGGTEAFF
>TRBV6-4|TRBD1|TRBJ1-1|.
TGTGCCAGCAGTGACTCGGGGACAGGGAACACTGAAGCTTTCTTT
CASSDSGTGNTEAFF
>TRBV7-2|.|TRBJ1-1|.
TGTGCCAGCAGCCAGTCGGGCCGGAGTATGGAAGCTTTCTTT
CASSQSGRSMEAFF
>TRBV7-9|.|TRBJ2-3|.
TGTGCCAGCAGCCTACGGGGCTACACAGATACGCAGTATTTT
CASSLRGYTDTQYF
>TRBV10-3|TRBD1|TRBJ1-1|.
TGTGCCATCAGTGAGTCGAGAAGGACAGGGGGCGAGGACACTGAAGCTTTCTTT
CAISESRRTGGEDTEAFF
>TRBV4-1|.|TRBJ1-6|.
TGCGCCAGCAGCCAAGATTCCACCATCTCGAATTCACCCCTCCACTTT
CASSQDSTISNSPLHF
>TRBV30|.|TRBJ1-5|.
TGTGCCTGGGGAGGGGGTGGCAATCAGCCCCAGCATTTT
CAWGGGGNQPQHF
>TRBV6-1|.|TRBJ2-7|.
TGTGCCAGCAGTGAAACCTGGGCTCGGGCCTACGAGCAGTACTTC
CASSETWARAYEQYF
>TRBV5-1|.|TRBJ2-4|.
TGCGCCAGCAGCTCCGACACAACCCAAGCCAAAAACATTCAGTACTTC
CASSSDTTQAKNIQYF
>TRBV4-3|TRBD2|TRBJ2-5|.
TGCGCCAGCAGCCAAGACGGACTAGCCCAAGAGACCCAGTACTTC
CASSQDGLAQETQYF
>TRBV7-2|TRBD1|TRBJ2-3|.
TGTGCCAGCAGCTTTTTGACAGGGAGCGGAGATACGCAGTATTTT
CASSFLTGSGDTQYF
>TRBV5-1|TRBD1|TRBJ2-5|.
TGCGCCAGCGGGACAGGGAACCAAGAGACCCAGTACTTC
CASGTGNQETQYF
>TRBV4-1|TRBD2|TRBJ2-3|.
TGCGCCAGCAGCCTCTCAGAAGCGGGAGGGGGAGATACGCAGTATTTT
CASSLSEAGGGDTQYF
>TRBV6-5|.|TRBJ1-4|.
TGTGCCAGCAGGCGGGAATTCGGCGGTGAAAAACTGTTTTTT
CASRREFGGEKLFF
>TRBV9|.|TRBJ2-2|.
TGTGCCAGCAGCTCCATCGGTAGCGGGAACACCGGGGAGCTGTTTTTT
CASSSIGSGNTGELFF
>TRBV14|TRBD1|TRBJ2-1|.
TGTGCCAGCAGCCAAGATGGGAGACAGGGCCAGTTCTTC
CASSQDGRQGQFF
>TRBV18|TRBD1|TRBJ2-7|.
TGTGCCAGCTCACTAACAAGGCCAGGACAGGGAAACTACTACGAGCAGTACTTC
CASSLTRPGQGNYYEQYF
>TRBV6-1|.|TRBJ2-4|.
TGTGCCAGCAGTGAAAACTTAGCCAAAAACATTCAGTACTTC
CASSENLAKNIQYF
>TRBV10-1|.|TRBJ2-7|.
TGCGCCAGCAGTGAAAACTACGAGCAGTACTTC
CASSENYEQYF
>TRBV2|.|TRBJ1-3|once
TGTGCCAGCAGTGAAGATATGACAGCCTTTCGGACCACCATATATTTT
CASSEDMTAFRTTIYF
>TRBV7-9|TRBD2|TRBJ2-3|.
TGTGCCAGCAGCCGGAGTAGGGTAGCGGGGGGCCTTACAGATACGCAGTATTTT
CASSRSRVAGGLTDTQYF
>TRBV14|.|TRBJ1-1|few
TGTGCCAGCAGCACGCGCACTGAAGCTTTCTTT
CASSTRTEAFF
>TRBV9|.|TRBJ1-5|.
TGTGCCAGCAGCGGAGGGGGGGCCGATGGCAATCAGCCCCAGCATTTT
CASSGGGADGNQPQHF
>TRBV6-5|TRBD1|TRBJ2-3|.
TGTGCCAGCCGCAGGGGGAGCACAGATACGCAGTATTTT
CASRRGSTDTQYF
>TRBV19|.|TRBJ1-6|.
TGTGCCAGTAGTACGCTAAAGGATTCACCCCTCCACTTT
CASSTLKDSPLHF
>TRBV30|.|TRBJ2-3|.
TGTGCCTGGAGCGGGGCCCTCCTAGATACGCAGTATTTT
CAWSGALLDTQYF
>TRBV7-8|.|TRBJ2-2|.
TGTGCCAGCAGCTTAGGGGGTACCGGGGAGCTGTTTTTT
CASSLGGTGELFF
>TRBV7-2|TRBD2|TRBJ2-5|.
TGTGCCAGCAGCTTAGTGAGCGGGGGGAGCCAAGAGACCCAGTACTTC
CASSLVSGGSQETQYF
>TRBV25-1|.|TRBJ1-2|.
TGTGCCAGCAGTAGGGCCGGTGATGGCTACACCTTC
CASSRAGDGYTF
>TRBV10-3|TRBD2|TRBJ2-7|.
TGTGCCATCAGTGAGTCGGCGGGAGCATACGAGCAGTACTTC
CAISESAGAYEQYF
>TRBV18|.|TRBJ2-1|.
TGTGCCAGCTCACCAAAGGGAATAGTGGAGGTCAATGAGCAGTTCTTC
CASSPKGIVEVNEQFF
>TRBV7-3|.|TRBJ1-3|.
TGTGCCAGCAGCCCCTATGCCGGGGACAACTCTGGAAACACCATATATTTT
CASSPYAGDNSGNTIYF
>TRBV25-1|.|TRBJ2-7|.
TGTGCCAGCAGTGACCCCGGGTCGCTCTACGAGCAGTACTTC
CASSDPGSLYEQYF
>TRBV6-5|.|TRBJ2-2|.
TGTGCCAGCAGTTACCGAGGGTTCCCCGGGGAGCTGTTTTTT
CASSYRGFPGELFF
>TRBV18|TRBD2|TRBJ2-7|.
TGTGCCAGCTCACCGACTACTAGCGGCTACGAGCAGTACTTC
CASSPTTSGYEQYF